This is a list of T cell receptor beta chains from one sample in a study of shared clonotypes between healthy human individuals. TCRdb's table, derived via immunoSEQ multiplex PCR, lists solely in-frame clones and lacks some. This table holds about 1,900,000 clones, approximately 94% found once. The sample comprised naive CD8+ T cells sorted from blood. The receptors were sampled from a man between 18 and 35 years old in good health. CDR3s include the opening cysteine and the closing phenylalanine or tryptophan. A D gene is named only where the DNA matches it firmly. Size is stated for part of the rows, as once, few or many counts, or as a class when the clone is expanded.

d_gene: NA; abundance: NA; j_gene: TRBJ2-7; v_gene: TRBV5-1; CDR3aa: CASRVDNSYEQYF; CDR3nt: TGCGCCAGCAGGGTGGACAACTCCTACGAGCAGTACTTC
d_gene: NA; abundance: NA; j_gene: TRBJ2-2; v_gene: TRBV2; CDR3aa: CASSADDLNTGELFF; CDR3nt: TGTGCCAGCAGTGCGGACGATTTGAACACCGGGGAGCTGTTTTTT
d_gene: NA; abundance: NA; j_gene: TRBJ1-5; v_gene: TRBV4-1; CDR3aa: CASSQELEGIGNQPQHF; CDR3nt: TGCGCCAGCAGCCAAGAGCTGGAGGGAATAGGCAATCAGCCCCAGCATTTT
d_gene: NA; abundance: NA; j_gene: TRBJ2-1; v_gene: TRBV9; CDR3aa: CASSVVNRGINEQFF; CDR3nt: TGTGCCAGCAGCGTAGTCAACCGGGGTATTAATGAGCAGTTCTTC
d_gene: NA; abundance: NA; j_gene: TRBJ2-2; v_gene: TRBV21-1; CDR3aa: CASSKEDSGVNTGELFF; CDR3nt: TGTGCCAGCAGCAAAGAAGATAGCGGGGTGAACACCGGGGAGCTGTTTTTT
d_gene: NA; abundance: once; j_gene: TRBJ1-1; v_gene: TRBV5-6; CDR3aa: CASSERGNTEAFF; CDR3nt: TGTGCCAGCAGTGAGCGGGGGAACACTGAAGCTTTCTTT
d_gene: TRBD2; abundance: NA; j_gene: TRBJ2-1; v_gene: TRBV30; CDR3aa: CASWTSPYNEQFF; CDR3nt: TGTGCTTCTTGGACTAGCCCCTACAATGAGCAGTTCTTC
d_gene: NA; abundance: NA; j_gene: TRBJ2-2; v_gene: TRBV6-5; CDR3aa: CASSSHRDEELFF; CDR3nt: TGTGCCAGCAGTTCCCACAGGGACGAGGAGCTGTTTTTT
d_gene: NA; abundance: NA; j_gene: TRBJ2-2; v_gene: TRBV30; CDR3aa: CAWSGELGGELFF; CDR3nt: TGTGCCTGGAGTGGGGAATTAGGCGGGGAGCTGTTTTTT
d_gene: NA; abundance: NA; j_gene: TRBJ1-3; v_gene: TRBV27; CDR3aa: CASSLGSGNTIYF; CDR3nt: TGTGCCAGCTCCCTGGGGTCTGGAAACACCATATATTTT
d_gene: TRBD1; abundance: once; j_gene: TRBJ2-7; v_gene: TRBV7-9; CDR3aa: CASSLGQGFIYEQYF; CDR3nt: TGTGCCAGCAGCTTGGGACAGGGGTTCATCTACGAGCAGTACTTC
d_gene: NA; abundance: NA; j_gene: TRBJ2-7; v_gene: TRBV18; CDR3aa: CASSPSTEAYEQYF; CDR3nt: TGTGCCAGCTCACCGTCGACAGAGGCCTACGAGCAGTACTTC
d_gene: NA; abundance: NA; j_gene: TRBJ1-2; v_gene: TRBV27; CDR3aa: CASSLGASNYGYTF; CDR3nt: TGTGCCAGCAGCCTTGGGGCGTCTAACTATGGCTACACCTTC
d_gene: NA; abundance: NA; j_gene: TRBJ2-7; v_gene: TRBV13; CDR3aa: CASSLASFSGAYEQYF; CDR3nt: TGTGCCAGCAGCTTAGCTTCTTTTAGCGGAGCCTACGAGCAGTACTTC
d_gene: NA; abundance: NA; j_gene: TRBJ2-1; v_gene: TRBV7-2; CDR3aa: CASSFPGAYNEQFF; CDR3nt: TGTGCCAGCAGCTTCCCAGGGGCCTACAATGAGCAGTTCTTC
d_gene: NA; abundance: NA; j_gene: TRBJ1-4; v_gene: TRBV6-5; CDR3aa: CASSYSSPGTNEKLFF; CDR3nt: TGTGCCAGCAGTTACTCGTCGCCGGGAACTAATGAAAAACTGTTTTTT
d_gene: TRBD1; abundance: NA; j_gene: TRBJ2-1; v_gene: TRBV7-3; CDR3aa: CASSPGQGLTYNEQFF; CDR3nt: TGTGCCAGCAGCCCGGGACAGGGTTTGACGTACAATGAGCAGTTCTTC
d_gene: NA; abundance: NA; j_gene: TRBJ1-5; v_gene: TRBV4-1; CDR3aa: CASSQGFSGSQPQHF; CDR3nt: TGCGCCAGCAGCCAAGGGTTTTCGGGGAGTCAGCCCCAGCATTTT
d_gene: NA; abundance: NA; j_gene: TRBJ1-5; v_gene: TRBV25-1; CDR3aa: CASSRTGLHQPQHF; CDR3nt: TGTGCCAGCTCACGAACAGGGTTACATCAGCCCCAGCATTTT
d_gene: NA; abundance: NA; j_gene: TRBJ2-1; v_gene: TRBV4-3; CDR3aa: CASSQVRGYEQFF; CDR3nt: TGCGCCAGCAGCCAAGTGAGGGGGTATGAGCAGTTCTTC
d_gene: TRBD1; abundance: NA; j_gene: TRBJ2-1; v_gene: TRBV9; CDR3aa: CASSVEEDRGYNEQFF; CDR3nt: TGTGCCAGCAGCGTAGAAGAGGACAGGGGGTACAATGAGCAGTTCTTC
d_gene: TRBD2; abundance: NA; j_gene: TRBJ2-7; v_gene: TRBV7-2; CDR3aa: CASSSKAGGPYEQYF; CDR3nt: TGTGCCAGCAGCTCAAAAGCGGGAGGGCCCTACGAGCAGTACTTC
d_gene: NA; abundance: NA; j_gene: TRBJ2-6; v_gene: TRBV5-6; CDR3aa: CASSLAFSGANVLTF; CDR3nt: TGTGCCAGCAGCTTGGCCTTCTCTGGGGCCAACGTCCTGACTTTC
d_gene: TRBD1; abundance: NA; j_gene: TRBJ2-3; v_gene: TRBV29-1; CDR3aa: CSAGTGYTDTQYF; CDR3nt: TGCAGCGCCGGGACAGGTTACACAGATACGCAGTATTTT
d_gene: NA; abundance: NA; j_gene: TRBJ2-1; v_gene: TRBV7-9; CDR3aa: CASSLAWTAYNEQFF; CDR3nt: TGTGCCAGCAGCTTAGCTTGGACAGCCTACAATGAGCAGTTCTTC
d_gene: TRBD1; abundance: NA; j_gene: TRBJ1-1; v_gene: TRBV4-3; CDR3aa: CASSQSTGVSSEAFF; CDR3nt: TGCGCCAGCAGCCAGTCGACAGGGGTTTCGTCTGAAGCTTTCTTT
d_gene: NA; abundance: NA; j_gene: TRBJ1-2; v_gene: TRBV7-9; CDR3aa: CASSLGAGWNGYTF; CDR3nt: TGTGCCAGCAGCTTAGGCGCGGGATGGAATGGCTACACCTTC
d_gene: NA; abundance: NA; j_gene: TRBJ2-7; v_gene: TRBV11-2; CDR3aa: CASSLSTAYEQYF; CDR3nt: TGTGCCAGCAGCTTATCGACAGCCTACGAGCAGTACTTC